This passage covers 32 T cell receptor beta chains from one sample sequenced in a study of beta chain features in type 1 diabetes (dated by TCRdb to the late 2010s). Library preparation employed the immunoSEQ multiplex PCR assay. The High Capacity cDNA Reverse Transcription Kit was used to reverse transcribe all of the isolated RNA, meaning that expressed TCRB transcripts were what got sequenced. Entries here come from immuneACCESS through TCRdb and include only in-frame sequences with V and J called. Some clones fail to appear in such tables; in the studies checked, an unresolved V gene covers under half of the shortfall, and the cause of the remainder is unknown. This sample has about 400,000 clones in its table, and over 9.5% of those were observed once. The top ten clonotypes cover more than 0.015% of the sample. Sequencing was carried out using naive CD4+ T cells from blood. The cell subset or site label, read with the paper, signifies: true naive CD4+ T cells. The origin of the receptors is a man between 18 and 29 years old in good health.

A few counts support this clone. The chain links TRBV29-1 to TRBJ1-5; D is undetermined. The CDR3 spans 12 residues. CDR1 and CDR2 from the germline V gene are SQVTM and ANQGSEA. The V end was cut by 6 bases, the J end by 0 bases, with 6 bases between. CDR3 sequence: CSVEDSNQPQHF. The CDR3 DNA follows: TGCAGCGTCGAGGATAGCAATCAGCCCCAGCATTTT.

The chain employs TRBV10-3 and TRBJ1-2; 7 bases agree with TRBD1. V dropped 10 bases and J dropped 4; count of bases not matched to a gene: 12. This CDR3 is built from 14 residues. In germline, CDR1 is ENHRY, CDR2 SYGVKD. The CDR3 DNA follows: TGTGCCACCTCCGAACTTCGGGACAGCTATGGCTACACCTTC. Translated: CATSELRDSYGYTF.

In this sample, this clone turned up a few times. The genes are TRBV6-1 and TRBJ2-1, with no clear D. This CDR3 comprises 12 residues. Looked up from germline, CDR1 is MNHNS and CDR2 is SASEGT. V lost 4 bases, J lost 4 bases, and 5 bases lay in between. CDR3: CASSVLYNEQFF. CDR3 DNA: TGTGCCAGCAGTGTCCTATACAATGAGCAGTTCTTC.

This clone was counted between two and nine times. Written as DNA, the CDR3 is TGCGCCAGCAGCACCCAACAGGGGGACATTCAGTACTTC. Amino acid sequence: CASSTQQGDIQYF. The chain uses TRBV4-1 and TRBJ2-4, with TRBD1 identical over 8 bases. Trimming removed 5 bases from V and 8 bases from J; junction bases left unmatched: 5. Germline V gene sequence: CDR1 MGHRA, CDR2 YSYEKL. CDR3 length equals 13 residues.

This rearrangement joins TRBV11-2 to TRBJ1-1; D call uncertain. Germline V lookup: CDR1 SGHAT, CDR2 FQNNGV. Trimming took off 4 bases at V and 10 bases at J, with 16 bases between the two ends. The CDR3 consists of 13 residues. The CDR3 loop is CASSSSLLEPAFF. The CDR3 DNA is TGTGCCAGCAGCTCCTCTCTCCTGGAGCCAGCTTTCTTT.

The V call is TRBV18, the J call TRBJ2-7; 7 nucleotides align to TRBD2. Trimming cost V 3 bases and J 1 base; bases outside gene matches: 3. The CDR3 spans 14 residues. Germline V gene lookup returns CDR1 KGHSH and CDR2 LQKENI. CDR3 region: CASSPRERSYEQYF. The DNA of the CDR3 is TGTGCCAGCTCACCGCGGGAGCGTTCCTACGAGCAGTACTTC. Full variable domain (remainder filled in from reference TRBV18 and TRBJ2-7): NAGVMQNPRHLVRRRGQEARLRCSPMKGHSHVYWYRQLPEEGLKFMVYLQKENIIDESGMPKERFSAEFPKEGPSILRIQQVVRGDSAAYFCASSPRERSYEQYFGPGTRLTVT.

The V gene is TRBV29-1, the J gene TRBJ1-1; a possible D gene is TRBD1 (6 bases). CDR3 length equals 13 residues. Germline lookup yields CDR1 SQVTM and CDR2 ANQGSEA. Between the trimmed V and J ends, which lost 2 bases and 1 base, there was a span of 8 bases. The CDR3 DNA follows: TGCAGCGTTGAATTGGGGGCGAACACTGAAGCTTTCTTT. Residues: CSVELGANTEAFF.

This rearrangement joins TRBV29-1 to TRBJ1-1; 9 positions match TRBD1. J was trimmed by 1 base and V by 7 bases; bases with no gene match: 4. This CDR3 has 13 amino acids. Germline CDR1 and CDR2: SQVTM and ANQGSEA. CDR3 nucleotides: TGCAGCGCCGGACAGGGGTGGAACACTGAAGCTTTCTTT. Amino acid sequence: CSAGQGWNTEAFF.

This clone was recorded only once. This chain uses TRBV6-5 with TRBJ2-1; the match to TRBD1 covers 7 bases. Germline CDR1 MNHEY, CDR2 SVGAGI. Losses at the gene ends were 6 bases for V and 4 bases for J; bases not matched to a gene: 6. The CDR3 spans 14 residues. CDR3 amino acids: CASRPGQLYNEQFF. CDR3 nucleotide sequence: TGTGCCAGCAGGCCGGGACAGCTATACAATGAGCAGTTCTTC.

DNA for the CDR3: TGTGCCAGCAGCTTAGACGGGAGAGTCCACGAGCAGTACTTC. Amino acids: CASSLDGRVHEQYF. This sequence joins TRBV7-2 and TRBJ2-7; weak D call: TRBD2 (6 bases). Trimming took off 1 base at V and 5 bases at J, with 12 bases between the two ends. This CDR3 region has 14 residues. Germline CDR1 and CDR2: SGHTA and FQGNSA.

The rearrangement uses TRBV18 and TRBJ2-6, with 8 bases lining up with TRBD1. Germline values: CDR1 KGHSH, CDR2 LQKENI. The CDR3 contains 17 residues. The V and J ends lost 1 base and 4 bases, in that order; junction bases with no gene match: 6. CDR3 sequence reads: CASSPRGQGDGANVLTF. CDR3 DNA: TGTGCCAGCTCACCACGAGGACAGGGCGACGGGGCCAACGTCCTGACTTTC. Supplemented by reference TRBV18 and TRBJ2-6, the full variable domain reads NAGVMQNPRHLVRRRGQEARLRCSPMKGHSHVYWYRQLPEEGLKFMVYLQKENIIDESGMPKERFSAEFPKEGPSILRIQQVVRGDSAAYFCASSPRGQGDGANVLTFGAGSRLTVL.

The rearrangement uses TRBV5-4 and TRBJ1-6, with 9 nucleotides matching TRBD1. Per the germline V gene, CDR1 is SGHNT and CDR2 is YYREEE (reference sequence). The V gene end was trimmed by 4 bases and the J gene end by 11 bases; junction bases not matched to a gene: 10. The CDR3 has 15 residues. The CDR3 loop is CASSRNRDRVAPLHF. DNA for the CDR3: TGTGCCAGCAGCCGAAACCGGGACAGGGTTGCACCCCTCCACTTT.

The V call is TRBV5-4, the J call TRBJ2-1; 9 positions match TRBD1. The CDR3 sequence is 14 residues long. The V segment lost 6 bases and the J segment 4 bases; nucleotides outside the gene matches: 5. The V gene's germline CDR1 is SGHNT and CDR2 YYREEE (reference sequence). CDR3 loop: CASTRTGAYNEQFF. Here the CDR3 DNA reads TGTGCCAGCACCCGGACAGGGGCTTACAATGAGCAGTTCTTC.

The chain has TRBV19 and TRBJ2-1, with 7 bases identical to TRBD1. J lost 9 bases, V lost 4 bases, and 3 bases had no gene match. This CDR3 has 12 residues. CDR1 is LNHDA, CDR2 SQIVND, per germline (reference sequence). The CDR3 sequence: CASSRQGTEQFF. The CDR3 coding sequence is TGTGCCAGTAGTAGACAGGGCACTGAGCAGTTCTTC.

This chain links TRBV19 with TRBJ1-5, with a possible D match to TRBD1 (6 bases). V was clipped by 2 bases and J by 1 base, with 9 bases between them. The germline CDR1 and CDR2 sequences are LNHDA and SQIVND (reference sequence). The CDR3 extends over 15 amino acids. CDR3 residues: CASSIPGVSNQPQHF. The CDR3 bases are TGTGCCAGTAGTATACCAGGGGTCAGCAATCAGCCCCAGCATTTT.

The genes are TRBV5-6 and TRBJ2-6, with 9 bases fitting TRBD1. Germline V lookup: CDR1 SGHDT, CDR2 YYEEEE. V lost 5 bases to trimming and J lost 1 base; unmatched junction nucleotides: 13. CDR3 length equals 19 residues. The CDR3 reads CASRNHGTGLTSGANVLTF. The CDR3 coding sequence is TGTGCCAGCAGGAACCACGGGACAGGGTTAACATCTGGGGCCAACGTCCTGACTTTC.

The V gene is TRBV4-1, the J gene TRBJ2-1; the match to TRBD2 covers 7 bases. Germline trimming cut 0 bases from V and 6 bases from J; bases unmatched to any gene: 8. This CDR3 is 16 amino acids long. Germline V gene data show CDR1 as MGHRA and CDR2 as YSYEKL. CDR3 protein: CASSQDEASGGNEQFF. Written as DNA, the CDR3 is TGCGCCAGCAGCCAAGATGAGGCTAGCGGAGGCAATGAGCAGTTCTTC.

This clone was counted between two and nine times. The chain employs TRBV6-5 and TRBJ2-7, with TRBD1 matching 10 bases. Unmatched junction bases numbered 5, after V lost 5 bases and J lost 4 bases. The CDR3 spans 14 residues. Germline assignment: CDR1 MNHEY and CDR2 SVGAGI. Written as DNA, the CDR3 is TGTGCCAGCAGTCGAGGACAGGGGGTTTACGAGCAGTACTTC. This translates into CASSRGQGVYEQYF.

This clone has more than one count but fewer than ten. The V and J genes are TRBV11-2 and TRBJ2-7; 9 nucleotides match TRBD2. There are 15 residues in the CDR3. The V and J ends lost 2 bases and 2 bases, in that order; junction bases with no gene match: 4. Germline CDR1 SGHAT, CDR2 FQNNGV. Here the CDR3 reads CASSLSASGTYEQYF. The DNA for the CDR3 is TGTGCCAGCAGCTTATCGGCTAGCGGGACCTACGAGCAGTACTTC.

Note on this clone: This CDR3 is also generated by other DNA sequences in the sample. The V and J genes are TRBV7-2 and TRBJ2-3; no definite D call. The CDR3 runs 13 residues. Germline V gives CDR1 SGHTA, CDR2 FQGNSA. The germline V and J ends were trimmed by 5 bases and 0 bases, with 6 bases remaining between them. The CDR3 DNA sequence: TGTGCCAGCAGCCGAGCGAGCACAGATACGCAGTATTTT. Its translation is CASSRASTDTQYF.

The chain uses TRBV18 and TRBJ1-3; 7 bases align to TRBD1. J lost 0 bases, V lost 6 bases, and 11 bases had no gene match. The CDR3 consists of 17 residues. Germline assignment: CDR1 KGHSH and CDR2 LQKENI. This CDR3 reads CASSLDRTGYSGNTIYF. Written as DNA, the CDR3 is TGTGCCAGCTCCTTGGACAGGACCGGATACTCTGGAAACACCATATATTTT.

The chain links TRBV28 to TRBJ1-1, with TRBD1 matching 8 bases. There are 15 residues in the CDR3. Per the germline V gene, CDR1 is MDHEN and CDR2 is SYDVKM. The J segment lost 1 base and the V segment lost 5 bases, leaving 6 bases of the junction unmatched. CDR3 sequence: CASSPGGARNTEAFF. CDR3 in DNA: TGTGCCAGCAGTCCAGGGGGCGCAAGGAACACTGAAGCTTTCTTT.

The chain links TRBV7-3 to TRBJ2-7; 9 bases map to TRBD1. The length of the CDR3 is 15 residues. Germline V gene lookup returns CDR1 SGHTA and CDR2 FQGTGA. The J segment lost 4 bases and the V segment lost 3 bases, leaving 7 bases of the junction unmatched. The CDR3 DNA reads TGTGCCAGCAGCTTGCGGACAGGGGAGAATTACGAGCAGTACTTC. This encodes CASSLRTGENYEQYF.

This chain's CDR3 is CASSLEAGSNQPQHF. The CDR3, as DNA: TGTGCCAGCAGCTTAGAGGCGGGTAGCAATCAGCCCCAGCATTTT. This chain links TRBV7-9 with TRBJ1-5; no clear D. The CDR3 contains 15 residues. CDR1 is SEHNR and CDR2 is FQNEAQ in the germline V gene (reference sequence). Trimming removed 1 base from V and 0 bases from J, with 7 bases in between.

This clone was counted between two and nine times. The rearrangement uses TRBV2 and TRBJ2-5, with D possibly being TRBD2 (5 bases). V dropped 9 bases and J dropped 4 bases, with 9 bases sitting between them. The CDR3 spans 11 residues. Germline loops: CDR1 SNHLY, CDR2 FYNNEI. The CDR3 loop reads CARGLVETQYF. In nucleotides, the CDR3 is TGTGCCAGAGGACTTGTAGAGACCCAGTACTTC.

This clone was counted a few times. The CDR3 reads CASSEFLNQPQHF. For the CDR3, the DNA is TGTGCCAGCAGTGAATTTCTCAATCAGCCCCAGCATTTT. The chain joins TRBV6-1 to TRBJ1-5; no definite D call. The CDR3 runs to 13 residues. Deletions cut 2 bases from V and 3 bases from J, with 5 bases between. Looked up from germline, CDR1 is MNHNS and CDR2 is SASEGT.

The rearrangement links TRBV7-2 to TRBJ2-3; 7 bases are shared with TRBD1. CDR3 length: 16 amino acids. Germline loops: CDR1 SGHTA, CDR2 FQGNSA. Unmatched junction bases numbered 7, after V lost 4 bases and J lost 0 bases. CDR3 DNA sequence: TGTGCCAGCAGCTCCCTGGACAGGATTAGCACAGATACGCAGTATTTT. This gives the protein CASSSLDRISTDTQYF.

This clone was observed a few times. V and J are TRBV9 and TRBJ2-6; tentative D call: TRBD1 (6 bases). The CDR3 extends over 16 amino acids. CDR1 is SGDLS, CDR2 YYNGEE, per germline. The V end was cut by 4 bases, the J end by 2 bases, with 13 bases between. The CDR3 bases are TGTGCCAGCAGCTCTCGACAGGCTGCTGGGGCCAACGTCCTGACTTTC. Translated: CASSSRQAAGANVLTF.

This clone was counted many times. The chain has TRBV9 and TRBJ2-6, with D unresolved. The germline gives CDR1 SGDLS, CDR2 YYNGEE. The V gene lost 4 bases and the J gene lost 0 bases, with 8 bases spanning the gap. The CDR3 extends over 15 amino acids. CDR3 region: CASSNRRSGANVLTF. CDR3 bases: TGTGCCAGCAGCAACAGACGCTCTGGGGCCAACGTCCTGACTTTC. Variable domain in full (rest from reference TRBV9 and TRBJ2-6): DSGVTQTPKHLITATGQRVTLRCSPRSGDLSVYWYQQSLDQGLQFLIQYYNGEERAKGNILERFSAQQFPDLHSELNLSSLELGDSALYFCASSNRRSGANVLTFGAGSRLTVL.

This clone was recorded only once. The chain joins TRBV5-8 to TRBJ1-3; D possibly corresponds to TRBD1 (5 bases). The CDR3 extends over 15 amino acids. Germline CDR1 and CDR2: SGHTS and YDEGEE. The germline V and J ends were trimmed by 1 base and 0 bases, with 8 bases remaining between them. The CDR3: CASSLRGRSGNTIYF. The CDR3 coding sequence is TGTGCCAGCAGCTTGAGGGGCCGCTCTGGAAACACCATATATTTT.

This clone turned up a few times. The rearrangement links TRBV15 to TRBJ1-1; possible D gene TRBD1, 5 bases. V was shortened by 9 bases and J by 5 bases, with 16 bases between the two germline ends. The CDR3 length is 13 residues. Germline-derived CDR1 and CDR2 are LNHNV and YYDKDF (reference sequence). The CDR3 sequence is CATRNSGGTEAFF. In DNA, the CDR3 is TGTGCCACTCGAAATTCGGGGGGTACTGAAGCTTTCTTT. The entire variable domain, with the rest obtained from reference TRBV15 and TRBJ1-1, is as follows: DAMVIQNPRYQVTQFGKPVTLSCSQTLNHNVMYWYQQKSSQAPKLLFHYYDKDFNNEADTPDNFQSRRPNTSFCFLDIRSPGLGDTAMYLCATRNSGGTEAFFGQGTRLTVV.

This clone was counted only a few times. This chain connects TRBV4-2 to TRBJ2-1; D is perhaps TRBD1 (6 bases). The CDR3 is 16 amino acids. Germline loops: CDR1 LGHNA, CDR2 YNFKEQ. Trimming shortened V by 3 bases and J by 0 bases, and 12 bases separated the two germline ends. The CDR3 region is CASSQGQGGSYNEQFF. For the CDR3, the DNA is TGTGCCAGCAGCCAGGGCCAAGGGGGCTCCTACAATGAGCAGTTCTTC.